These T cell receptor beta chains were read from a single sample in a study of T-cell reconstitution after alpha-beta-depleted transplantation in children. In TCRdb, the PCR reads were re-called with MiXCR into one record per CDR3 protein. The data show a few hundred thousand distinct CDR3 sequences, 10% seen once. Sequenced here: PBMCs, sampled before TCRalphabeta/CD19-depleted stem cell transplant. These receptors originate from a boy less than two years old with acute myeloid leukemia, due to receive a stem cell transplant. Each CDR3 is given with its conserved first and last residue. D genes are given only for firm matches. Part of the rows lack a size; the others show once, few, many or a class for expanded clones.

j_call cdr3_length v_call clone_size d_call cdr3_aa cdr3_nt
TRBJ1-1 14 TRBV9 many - CASSIGTLNTEAFF TGTGCCAGCAGCATAGGGACACTGAACACTGAAGCTTTCTTT
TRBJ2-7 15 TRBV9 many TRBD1 CASSVGQGATYEQYF TGTGCCAGCAGCGTTGGACAGGGGGCAACCTACGAGCAGTACTTC
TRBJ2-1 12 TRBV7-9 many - CASSLPEGGQFF TGTGCCAGCAGCTTACCAGAAGGCGGGCAGTTCTTC
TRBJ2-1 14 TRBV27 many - CASSSQSALGREFF TGTGCCAGCAGTTCCCAATCAGCCCTCGGGCGGGAGTTCTTC
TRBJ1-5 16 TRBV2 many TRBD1 CASSARDRGGRVPQHF TGTGCCAGCAGTGCTAGGGACAGGGGAGGACGAGTCCCCCAGCATTTT
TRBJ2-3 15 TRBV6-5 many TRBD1 CASSRDRGDTDTQYF TGTGCCAGCAGTCGTGACAGGGGCGACACAGATACGCAGTATTTT
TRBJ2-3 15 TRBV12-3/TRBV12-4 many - CASSLSLQGSDTQYF TGTGCCAGCAGTCTGAGTCTCCAGGGGTCAGATACGCAGTATTTT
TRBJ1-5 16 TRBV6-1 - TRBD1 CASREGARYSNQPQHF TGTGCCAGCAGGGAGGGGGCCAGGTATAGCAATCAGCCCCAGCATTTT
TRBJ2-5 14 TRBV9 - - CAISRGGVQETQYF TGTGCCATCAGCCGGGGTGGAGTACAAGAGACCCAGTACTTC
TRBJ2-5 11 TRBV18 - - CASSPQKTQYF TGTGCCAGCTCACCACAGAAGACCCAGTACTTC
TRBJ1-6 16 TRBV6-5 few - CASSYSIGTRNSPLHF TGTGCCAGCAGTTACTCGATAGGGACAAGGAATTCACCCCTCCACTTT
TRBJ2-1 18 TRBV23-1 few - CASSQSFIRDKDYNEQFF TGCGCCAGCAGTCAATCGTTTATTAGGGACAAGGACTACAATGAGCAGTTCTTC
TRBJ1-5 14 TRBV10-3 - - CAIKDGVSNQPQHF TGTGCCATTAAGGACGGAGTTAGCAATCAGCCCCAGCATTTT
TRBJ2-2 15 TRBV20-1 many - CSARESHAYNGELFF TGCAGTGCTAGAGAGAGTCATGCTTATAACGGGGAGCTGTTTTTT
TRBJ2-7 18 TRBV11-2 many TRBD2 CASSLVSSGGYSGYEQYF TGTGCCAGCAGCTTAGTGTCCAGCGGGGGCTATTCCGGGTACGAGCAGTACTTC
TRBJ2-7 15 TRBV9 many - CASSAGRGGQYEQYF TGTGCCAGCAGCGCCGGGCGGGGCGGACAGTACGAGCAGTACTTC
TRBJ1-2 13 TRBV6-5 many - CASSSPGGYGYTF TGTGCCAGCAGTTCTCCGGGTGGCTATGGCTACACCTTC
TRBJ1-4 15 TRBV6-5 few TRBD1 CASRTSTGFNEKLFF TGTGCCAGCAGAACCTCGACAGGGTTTAATGAAAAACTGTTTTTT
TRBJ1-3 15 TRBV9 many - CASSGRGAAGNTIYF TGTGCCAGCAGCGGTAGAGGGGCGGCGGGAAACACCATATATTTT
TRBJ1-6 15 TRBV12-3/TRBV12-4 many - CASSSNTGINSPLHF TGTGCCAGCAGTTCGAACACCGGGATTAATTCACCCCTCCACTTT
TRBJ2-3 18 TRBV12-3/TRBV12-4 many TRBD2 CASTYRTSGAPRADTQYF TGTGCCAGCACCTACCGGACTAGCGGGGCCCCTCGGGCAGATACGCAGTATTTT
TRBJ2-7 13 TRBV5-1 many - CASSFQPAYEQYF TGCGCCAGCAGCTTTCAGCCCGCCTACGAGCAGTACTTC
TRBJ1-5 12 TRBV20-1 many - CSARDWDGPQHF TGCAGTGCTAGAGATTGGGACGGCCCCCAGCATTTT
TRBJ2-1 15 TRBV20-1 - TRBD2 CSASPGLETYNEQFF TGCAGTGCTAGTCCGGGACTAGAGACCTACAATGAGCAGTTCTTC
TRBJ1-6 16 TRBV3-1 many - CASSRSPGPWDSPLHF TGTGCCAGCAGCCGCTCCCCGGGACCTTGGGATTCACCCCTCCACTTT
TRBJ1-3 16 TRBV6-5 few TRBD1 CASSYSDRNSGNTIYF TGTGCCAGCAGTTACTCGGACAGGAACTCTGGAAACACCATATATTTT
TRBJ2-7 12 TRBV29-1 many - CSVEVLAREQYF TGCAGCGTTGAAGTCCTAGCGAGAGAGCAGTACTTC
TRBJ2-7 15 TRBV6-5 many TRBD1 CASSYSQGAIYEQYF TGTGCCAGCAGTTACTCGCAGGGGGCGATCTACGAGCAGTACTTC
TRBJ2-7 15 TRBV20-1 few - CSAREGTAQRYEQYF TGCAGTGCTAGAGAGGGGACCGCTCAGAGATACGAGCAGTACTTC